This T cell receptor (beta chain) was profiled in a study of cytomegalovirus exposure and HLA in healthy donors. For the study at large: In an early release, HLA-typed donors contributed about 80 million unique TCR sequences.

The PCR used 60 Vbeta and 13 Jbeta primers. The table came from immunoSEQ multiplex PCR; TCRdb's copy has only in-frame clones and leaves some out. This sample has over 250,000 clones, with around 65% found just once. Sampled while nominally healthy, donors likely had unrecorded immune exposures. Regarding this clone: Within the sample, other DNA sequences also encode this same CDR3.

Sequenced: PBMCs. This clonotype originated in a female donor in good health and CMV-seronegative.

CDR3 loop: CASSLGQGYNEQFF. The CDR3 nucleotides read TGCGCCAGCAGCTTGGGACAGGGTTACAATGAGCAGTTCTTC. The chain links TRBV5-1 to TRBJ2-1; 7 bases agree with TRBD1. The J segment lost 4 bases and the V segment lost 0 bases, leaving 1 base of the junction unmatched. CDR1 and CDR2 (germline): SGHRS, YFSETQ. This CDR3 comprises 14 residues.